One sample yielded the 10 T cell receptor beta chains listed below, sequenced in a study of blood T cell repertoires in COVID-19. TCRdb's copy holds only in-frame clones and misses some; the assay was immunoSEQ multiplex PCR. The data hold 250,000 to 300,000 clones, with 75% to 90% observed a single time. The sequenced sample was peripheral blood. The origin of the receptors is a woman aged 40 to 49 who had recovered from COVID-19.

The chain recombines TRBV5-1 with TRBJ2-3; 11 bases match TRBD2. CDR1 SGHRS and CDR2 YFSETQ come from the germline V gene. This CDR3 comprises 14 residues. Germline trimming cut 2 bases from V and 14 bases from J; bases unmatched to any gene: 10. CDR3 region: CASSFTTSGDVGYF. CDR3 coding DNA: TGCGCCAGCAGCTTTACGACTAGCGGGGACGTGGGGTATTTT.

This chain connects TRBV19 to TRBJ2-5, with TRBD1 matching over 7 bases. Germline CDR1 and CDR2: LNHDA and SQIVND (reference sequence). The length of the CDR3 is 16 residues. V lost 3 bases to trimming and J lost 1 base; unmatched junction nucleotides: 8. CDR3 DNA: TGTGCCAGTAGTATGGCGGCAGGGGGAACCCAAGAGACCCAGTACTTC. This sequence encodes CASSMAAGGTQETQYF.

This chain joins TRBV19 and TRBJ2-5; 11 nucleotides line up with TRBD2. Unmatched junction bases numbered 14, after V lost 3 bases and J lost 5 bases. The CDR3 extends over 18 amino acids. Per germline, CDR1 LNHDA and CDR2 SQIVND (reference sequence). CDR3 region: CASSMGKLAGVGSETQYF. Here the CDR3 DNA reads TGTGCCAGTAGTATGGGGAAACTAGCGGGAGTGGGGTCGGAGACCCAGTACTTC.

In DNA form, the CDR3 reads TGTGCCAGCAGTGAACAGGGGCAAAATACGCAGTATTTT. Translation gives CASSEQGQNTQYF. The gene calls are TRBV2 and TRBJ2-3; D perhaps matches TRBD1 (6 bases). Trimming pared 2 bases from V and 7 bases from J, leaving 10 bases between. The germline V gene has CDR1 SNHLY and CDR2 FYNNEI. The CDR3 runs to 13 residues. Full variable domain (remainder filled in from reference TRBV2 and TRBJ2-3): EPEVTQTPSHQVTQMGQEVILRCVPISNHLYFYWYRQILGQKVEFLVSFYNNEISEKSEIFDDQFSVERPDGSNFTLKIRSTKLEDSAMYFCASSEQGQNTQYFGPGTRLTVL.

The V call is TRBV13, the J call TRBJ2-1, with 9 bases fitting TRBD2. The CDR3 loop spans 16 amino acids. Germline loops: CDR1 PRHDT, CDR2 FYEKMQ (reference sequence). J lost 8 bases, V lost 5 bases, and 13 bases had no gene match. Here the CDR3 reads CASSRTGTSISDEQFF. The CDR3 nucleotides read TGTGCCAGCAGCCGAACGGGGACTAGCATTAGCGATGAGCAGTTCTTC.

This chain connects TRBV11-2 to TRBJ2-3; 11 bases align to TRBD2. With V trimmed by 1 base and J by 6 bases, 3 bases remained unmatched. The V gene's germline CDR1 is SGHAT and CDR2 FQNNGV. This CDR3 is built from 15 residues. As DNA, the CDR3 is TGTGCCAGCAGCTTAGTAGCGGGAGGGCCTGATACGCAGTATTTT. The encoded protein is CASSLVAGGPDTQYF.

The J gene is TRBJ1-2, the V gene TRBV28; D unresolved. CDR1 and CDR2 (germline): MDHEN, SYDVKM. This CDR3 comprises 11 residues. V gave up 1 base and J gave up 8 bases, with 5 bases separating them. CDR3 nucleotides: TGTGCCAGCAGTTTATTACAGGGCTACACCTTC. It yields the protein CASSLLQGYTF.

The chain couples TRBV9 to TRBJ1-2; the D gene is possibly TRBD1 (6 bases). V was shortened by 4 bases and J by 2 bases, with 15 bases between the two germline ends. The germline V gene has CDR1 SGDLS and CDR2 YYNGEE. The CDR3 contains 15 residues. The CDR3 reads CASSHRDDMNYGYTF. The CDR3 DNA reads TGTGCCAGCAGCCACAGGGATGACATGAACTATGGCTACACCTTC. The full variable domain, with the rest looked up from reference TRBV9 and TRBJ1-2, is DSGVTQTPKHLITATGQRVTLRCSPRSGDLSVYWYQQSLDQGLQFLIQYYNGEERAKGNILERFSAQQFPDLHSELNLSSLELGDSALYFCASSHRDDMNYGYTFGSGTRLTVV.

The count of this clone is one. The chain uses TRBV19 and TRBJ2-3, with TRBD2 identical over 8 bases. This CDR3 comprises 14 residues. Looked up from germline, CDR1 is LNHDA and CDR2 is SQIVND (reference sequence). V shed 7 bases, J shed 4 bases, and the junction held 7 bases outside the gene matches. The CDR3 spells CASNTGGPADTQYF. DNA for the CDR3: TGTGCCAGTAACACGGGAGGGCCGGCAGATACGCAGTATTTT.

The rearrangement links TRBV30 to TRBJ2-5, with 7 bases identical to TRBD2. The trim removed 1 base at V and 5 bases at J, leaving 1 base unmatched. CDR3 length equals 12 residues. Germline assignment: CDR1 GTSNPN and CDR2 SVGIG (reference sequence). The CDR3 sequence: CAWSGEGETQYF. DNA of the CDR3: TGTGCCTGGAGTGGGGAGGGCGAGACCCAGTACTTC.